Listed below are T cell receptor beta chains from one sample, sequenced in a study of T cell responses to AZD1222 COVID-19 vaccine. Here immunoSEQ multiplex PCR was the method, and the copy in TCRdb shows in-frame clones only, minus some. The top ten hold approximately 7.7% of the sample, which has about 180,000 clones, 88% seen once. Specimen: peripheral blood, collected on day 0 of AZD1222 vaccination. These TCRs come from an adult in good health. Both conserved end residues are part of each CDR3. The order of the fields is D gene, clone size, V gene, J gene, CDR3 DNA, CDR3 protein. D genes are given only for firm matches. The listing skips clone size in some rows; elsewhere it reads once, few, many or a size class.

-	-	TRBV28	TRBJ1-3	TGTGCCAGCAGTTTACGGGGAGTCGGGCCCAACCATAACACCATATATTTT	CASSLRGVGPNHNTIYF
TRBD2	once	TRBV6-1	TRBJ2-7	TGTGCCAGCAGTGAGGCAGCGGGGGGGCCGTACGAGCAGTACTTC	CASSEAAGGPYEQYF
TRBD1	-	TRBV19	TRBJ2-4	TGTGCCAGTAGTATAGTGGGGGGACAGGGCTACTTC	CASSIVGGQGYF
TRBD1	-	TRBV5-1	TRBJ2-3	TGCGCCAGCGCGACAGGGAGCACAGATACGCAGTATTTT	CASATGSTDTQYF
TRBD1	once	TRBV6-5	TRBJ1-1	TGTGCCAGCAGCCGGACAGGGGGTAACACTGAAGCTTTCTTT	CASSRTGGNTEAFF
-	-	TRBV6-5	TRBJ1-2	TGTGCCAGCAGTTACTCGAGGAACGGTGGGGACTATGGCTACACCTTC	CASSYSRNGGDYGYTF
-	-	TRBV5-4	TRBJ1-2	TGTGCCAGCAGCTTGGTTGGTCCAAGAAACTATGGCTACACCTTC	CASSLVGPRNYGYTF
TRBD2	-	TRBV3-1/TRBV3-2	TRBJ2-7	TGTGCCAGCAGCCAAGTTAGCGGGGCGTCGGCCGAGCAGTACTTC	CASSQVSGASAEQYF
TRBD1	-	TRBV4-1	TRBJ2-1	TGCGCCAGCAGCCAAGAAGGTACAGGGGACAATGAGCAGTTCTTC	CASSQEGTGDNEQFF
TRBD1	-	TRBV10-1	TRBJ1-4	TGCGCCAGCAGTTTCGGACAGGGGGGAAAACTGTTTTTT	CASSFGQGGKLFF
-	-	TRBV24-1	TRBJ1-5	TGTGCCACCAGGTTAGATCAGCCCCAGCATTTT	CATRLDQPQHF
-	-	TRBV5-4	TRBJ1-2	TGTGCCAGCAGCTTGGCCGGGGCAGACTATGGCTACACCTTC	CASSLAGADYGYTF
-	-	TRBV18	TRBJ2-5	TGTGCCAGCTCTCCACGACAGGATGTTTTGACCCAGTACTTC	CASSPRQDVLTQYF
TRBD1	-	TRBV5-1	TRBJ2-7	TGCGCCAGCAGCATGGGACAGAGGGACGAGCAGTACTTC	CASSMGQRDEQYF
TRBD2	-	TRBV2	TRBJ2-1	TGTGCCACCTTGACTAGCGACTCCTACAATGAGCAGTTCTTC	CATLTSDSYNEQFF
TRBD1	-	TRBV2	TRBJ2-7	TGTGCCAGCAGTCGGGACAGGGATCTTTCCTACGAGCAGTACTTC	CASSRDRDLSYEQYF
-	-	TRBV11-2	TRBJ1-1	TGTGCCAGCGCTCAACCCCTTGAAGCTTTCTTT	CASAQPLEAFF
TRBD2	once	TRBV10-3	TRBJ2-5	TGTGCCATCAGTGAAAGCGGGGGCCGAAAGACCCAGTACTTC	CAISESGGRKTQYF
-	-	TRBV5-8	TRBJ2-7	TGTGCCAGTTGGGACCGCGTATACGAGCAGTACTTC	CASWDRVYEQYF
TRBD2	-	TRBV3-1/TRBV3-2	TRBJ2-5	TGTGCCAGCAGCCAAGAAGCGGGGGGACTTCAGACCCAGTACTTC	CASSQEAGGLQTQYF
TRBD1	-	TRBV14	TRBJ1-1	TGTGCCAGCAGCCAAGGGACAGGGGGCTATCGGAGAGCTTTCTTT	CASSQGTGGYRRAFF
-	-	TRBV3-1/TRBV3-2	TRBJ1-3	TGTGCCAGCAGCCAAGACCCCAACACCATATATTTT	CASSQDPNTIYF
-	-	TRBV6-6	TRBJ1-4	TGTGCCAGCAGTCCTAAGTTGCGGGGGGATGAAAAACTGTTTTTT	CASSPKLRGDEKLFF